These T cell receptor beta chains were read from a single sample in a study of vaccination effects on CD4 cells after COVID-19. Assay used: immunoSEQ multiplex PCR; TCRdb lists only in-frame clones, some missing. This table has some 52,000 clones, 79% appearing once. The antigens of these receptors remain unknown. Sequencing used CD4+ T cells from PBMCs cultured with HCoV-OC43 spike peptides, obtained before COVID-19 vaccination. Source of these receptors: a human donor who received a COVID-19 vaccine. CDR3s include the opening cysteine and the closing phenylalanine or tryptophan. D genes are given only for firm matches. Some rows have no size entry. The others give once, few or many, or a class for an expanded clone.

clone size: -; J gene: TRBJ2-5; D gene: TRBD1; V gene: TRBV5-1; CDR3 DNA: TGCGCCAGCAGCCGGGACAGGGATTTTGAGACCCAGTACTTC; CDR3 protein: CASSRDRDFETQYF
clone size: -; J gene: TRBJ2-3; D gene: TRBD1; V gene: TRBV30; CDR3 DNA: TGTGCCTGGGACAGGGTCGGAACAGATACGCAGTATTTT; CDR3 protein: CAWDRVGTDTQYF
clone size: -; J gene: TRBJ1-5; D gene: -; V gene: TRBV19; CDR3 DNA: TGTGCCAGTAGTATGAGGGGGAATAGCAATCAGCCCCAGCATTTT; CDR3 protein: CASSMRGNSNQPQHF
clone size: -; J gene: TRBJ1-2; D gene: -; V gene: TRBV6-5; CDR3 DNA: TGTGCCAGTCGACAGCAGTCTAACTATGGCTACACCTTC; CDR3 protein: CASRQQSNYGYTF
clone size: -; J gene: TRBJ1-6; D gene: -; V gene: TRBV6-2/TRBV6-3; CDR3 DNA: TGTGCCAGCAGTTACGACCCTGGGACATTGCTAAGCTCCTATAATTCACCCCTCCACTTT; CDR3 protein: CASSYDPGTLLSSYNSPLHF
clone size: -; J gene: TRBJ1-4; D gene: -; V gene: TRBV3-1/TRBV3-2; CDR3 DNA: TGTGCCAGCAGCCAATCACAGACAAGACAGAATGAAAAACTGTTTTTT; CDR3 protein: CASSQSQTRQNEKLFF
clone size: -; J gene: TRBJ1-1; D gene: TRBD1; V gene: TRBV18; CDR3 DNA: TGTGCCAGCTCACCCGACAGGGGGAACACTGAAGCTTTCTTT; CDR3 protein: CASSPDRGNTEAFF
clone size: -; J gene: TRBJ1-5; D gene: -; V gene: TRBV5-1; CDR3 DNA: TGCGCCAGCAGCTCGGGCGATGGAGGGGTCAATCAGCCCCAGCATTTT; CDR3 protein: CASSSGDGGVNQPQHF
clone size: -; J gene: TRBJ1-2; D gene: -; V gene: TRBV5-1; CDR3 DNA: TGCGCCAGCAGCTTGTATGAGGGGCCCTTAGGCTATGGCTACACCTTC; CDR3 protein: CASSLYEGPLGYGYTF
clone size: once; J gene: TRBJ1-5; D gene: -; V gene: TRBV30; CDR3 DNA: TGTGCCTGGAGTGAAACCCACGGTCAGCCCCAGCATTTT; CDR3 protein: CAWSETHGQPQHF
clone size: -; J gene: TRBJ2-5; D gene: TRBD2; V gene: TRBV6-2/TRBV6-3; CDR3 DNA: TGTGCCAGCAGTTACTCGAAGGCGGGGGGGCTACAGACCCAGTACTTC; CDR3 protein: CASSYSKAGGLQTQYF
clone size: -; J gene: TRBJ1-5; D gene: -; V gene: TRBV30; CDR3 DNA: TGTGCCTGGACTGGGGGAACTAATCAGCCCCAGCATTTT; CDR3 protein: CAWTGGTNQPQHF
clone size: -; J gene: TRBJ1-4; D gene: TRBD1; V gene: TRBV15; CDR3 DNA: TGTGCCACCAGGGGACAGGGGGCTGGTGTTGAAAAACTGTTTTTT; CDR3 protein: CATRGQGAGVEKLFF
clone size: -; J gene: TRBJ1-2; D gene: -; V gene: TRBV5-6; CDR3 DNA: TGTGCCAGCAGCTTGGTTTTTGGTACGGGGCCGGGAGGCTACACCTTC; CDR3 protein: CASSLVFGTGPGGYTF
clone size: -; J gene: TRBJ1-5; D gene: -; V gene: TRBV30; CDR3 DNA: TGTGCCTGGAGTCCACGAGCCCCTAGCAATCAGCCCCAGCATTTT; CDR3 protein: CAWSPRAPSNQPQHF
clone size: -; J gene: TRBJ2-1; D gene: TRBD1; V gene: TRBV13; CDR3 DNA: TGTGCCAGCAGCCGGGGACAGGGGGCGAATAGGGGGTTCTTC; CDR3 protein: CASSRGQGANRGFF
clone size: -; J gene: TRBJ1-5; D gene: TRBD1; V gene: TRBV7-3; CDR3 DNA: TGTGCCAGCAGCGAGAAGGGCGGGACAGGGAATCAGCCCCAGCATTTT; CDR3 protein: CASSEKGGTGNQPQHF
clone size: -; J gene: TRBJ1-2; D gene: TRBD1; V gene: TRBV20-1; CDR3 DNA: TGCAGTGCTAGTCAAGGGACAGTTAACTATGGCTACACCTTC; CDR3 protein: CSASQGTVNYGYTF
clone size: -; J gene: TRBJ1-1; D gene: -; V gene: TRBV20-1; CDR3 DNA: TGCAGTGTTAAGAAAGCCACTGAAGCTTTCTTT; CDR3 protein: CSVKKATEAFF
clone size: once; J gene: TRBJ1-5; D gene: -; V gene: TRBV5-1; CDR3 DNA: TGCGCCAGCAGCCAGGACCCGTCCCAGCCCCAGCATTTT; CDR3 protein: CASSQDPSQPQHF
clone size: -; J gene: TRBJ1-2; D gene: -; V gene: TRBV28; CDR3 DNA: TGTGCCAGCAGTACCGGGACCCTCTATGGCTACACCTTC; CDR3 protein: CASSTGTLYGYTF
clone size: -; J gene: TRBJ1-6; D gene: TRBD1; V gene: TRBV2; CDR3 DNA: TGTGCCAGCAAAAACACAGGGGGTAGTAATTCACCCCTCCACTTT; CDR3 protein: CASKNTGGSNSPLHF
clone size: -; J gene: TRBJ2-1; D gene: -; V gene: TRBV3-1/TRBV3-2; CDR3 DNA: TGTGCCAGCAGCCGCTCCCCATTGAATGAGCAGTTCTTC; CDR3 protein: CASSRSPLNEQFF
clone size: -; J gene: TRBJ2-5; D gene: -; V gene: TRBV27; CDR3 DNA: TGTGCCAGCACCACCCCCGGGACACAAGAGACCCAGTACTTC; CDR3 protein: CASTTPGTQETQYF
clone size: -; J gene: TRBJ2-3; D gene: TRBD1; V gene: TRBV10-1; CDR3 DNA: TGCGCCAGCAGTAAGACAGGGACGAGCACAGATACGCAGTATTTT; CDR3 protein: CASSKTGTSTDTQYF
clone size: -; J gene: TRBJ2-1; D gene: -; V gene: TRBV14; CDR3 DNA: TGTGCCAGCAGCCAAGGAGGGAAATCCTACAATGAGCAGTTCTTC; CDR3 protein: CASSQGGKSYNEQFF
clone size: few; J gene: TRBJ1-2; D gene: -; V gene: TRBV4-1; CDR3 DNA: TGCGCCAGCAGCCAACCTCGTGTGGGGGGCAGCTATGGCTACACCTTC; CDR3 protein: CASSQPRVGGSYGYTF
clone size: -; J gene: TRBJ2-5; D gene: TRBD2; V gene: TRBV10-2; CDR3 DNA: TGCGCCAGCAGTGAGTCAGGGACTAGCGCAGGGGAGACCCAGTACTTC; CDR3 protein: CASSESGTSAGETQYF